This T cell receptor beta chain comes out of a study of TIL therapy for anti-PD-1-resistant metastatic lung cancer. As for the study in general: Most patients had lung adenocarcinoma. By whole-exome sequencing, median non-synonymous tumor mutation burden was around 1.4 mutations per megabase. Findings and limits, study-wide: Many TIL product clones were absent from baseline tumor, suggesting clonal contraction.

By share of the sample, this clone is medium-sized. Its specificity is not known. Time point defined: pre-treatment sample, taken before nivolumab and TIL therapy. Most excised metastases sampled were pleural nodules or supraclavicular lymph nodes. Patients then received nivolumab; progressors got lymphodepletion, TIL and IL-2. The libraries were made with immunoSEQ v3. Using immunoSEQ multiplex PCR, the repertoire was profiled, and TCRdb retains in-frame clones only, with some absent. In the table there are 95,000 or so clones, roughly 65% of which are singletons. Germline CDR1 MRHNA, CDR2 SNTAGT. V gave up 0 bases and J gave up 6 bases; unmatched junction bases: 9. There are 17 residues in the CDR3.

This clonotype originated in a person aged 25-85 years with non-small cell lung cancer. The chain employs TRBV6-4 and TRBJ2-3, with 10 bases aligning to TRBD2. Sequenced material: tumor tissue, taken at baseline. The CDR3 DNA sequence: TGTGCCAGCAGTGACTCGGCTAGCGGGGGCCTTGCGGATACGCAGTATTTT. Protein product: CASSDSASGGLADTQYF.